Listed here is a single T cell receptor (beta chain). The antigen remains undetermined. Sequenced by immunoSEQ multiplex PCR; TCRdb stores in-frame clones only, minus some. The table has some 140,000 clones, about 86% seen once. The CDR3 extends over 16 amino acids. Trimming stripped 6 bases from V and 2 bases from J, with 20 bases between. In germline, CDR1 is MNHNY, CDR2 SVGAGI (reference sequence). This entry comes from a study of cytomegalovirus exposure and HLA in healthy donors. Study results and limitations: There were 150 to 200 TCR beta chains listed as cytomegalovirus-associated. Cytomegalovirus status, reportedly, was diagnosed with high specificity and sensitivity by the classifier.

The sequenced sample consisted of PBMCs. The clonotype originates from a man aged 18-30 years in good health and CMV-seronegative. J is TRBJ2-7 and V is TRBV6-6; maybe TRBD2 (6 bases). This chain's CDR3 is CASRGGNHSRTYEQYF. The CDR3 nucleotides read TGTGCCAGCAGGGGCGGGAATCATTCACGAACCTACGAGCAGTACTTC.